This is a list of T cell receptor beta chains from one sample in a study of shared clonotypes between healthy human individuals. Sequencing used immunoSEQ multiplex PCR; TCRdb keeps in-frame clones, though not all of them. The data contain 2,500,000 or so clones, 80% to 95% of them seen just once; the ten biggest clones take up 0.36%. The sequencing sample was made of naive CD4+ T cells from PBMCs. The receptors stem from a man aged 18 to 35 in good health. Some clones in this sample may be carry-over from other donors' samples. Both conserved end residues are part of each CDR3.

J gene,V gene,CDR3 protein
TRBJ2-1,TRBV18,CASSPQSPGVRIF
TRBJ2-5,TRBV11-3,CASSLDGVGFGGLETQYF
TRBJ2-3,TRBV5-4,CASSLTRRVGTQYF
TRBJ2-3,TRBV5-4,CASSSGTGAGTQYF
TRBJ1-1,TRBV30,CAWSVHRLLGEAFF
TRBJ2-1,TRBV2,CASSGLAGPGGEQFF
TRBJ2-7,TRBV28,CASSSGQGYEQYF
TRBJ2-1,TRBV11-1,CASSLVPASASSYNEQFF
TRBJ1-1,TRBV27,CASSQVARGEAFF
TRBJ2-5,TRBV7-2,CASSFNMGAPETQYF
TRBJ2-3,TRBV6-1,CASSERVLAGGVTDTQYF
TRBJ2-3,TRBV28,CASSLFWGGLVFGDGGTDTQYF
TRBJ1-2,TRBV7-2,CASSLLGNYGYTF
TRBJ1-2,TRBV6-5,CASSYGIGGHGYTF
TRBJ2-7,TRBV29-1,CSVAHSLAYEQYF
TRBJ2-1,TRBV11-3,CASSRDQDSSLRNEQFF
TRBJ1-1,TRBV7-9,CASSPFTGEAFF
TRBJ2-3,TRBV28,CASSLTGTQDTQYF
TRBJ1-2,TRBV28,CASSLQGGYGYTF
TRBJ2-1,TRBV11-3,CASSLASAGIYNEQFF
TRBJ2-1,TRBV7-9,CASSPRRGNEQFF
TRBJ2-3,TRBV18,CASSPQGTDTQYF
TRBJ2-1,TRBV4-1,CASSQSAGLVPYNEQFF
TRBJ2-7,TRBV14,CASSPGGSGGAYEQYF
TRBJ1-2,TRBV7-6,CASSFRTGGGGYTF
TRBJ2-7,TRBV27,CASSPGTGATYEQYF
TRBJ2-1,TRBV7-9,CASSLGHRTRDYVYNEQFF
TRBJ1-5,TRBV7-2,CASSVSENSNQPQHF
TRBJ2-7,TRBV2,CASGLAGSYEQYF
TRBJ1-3,TRBV7-9,CASSFTTGGNTIYF
TRBJ1-1,TRBV27,CASSLLGAEAFF
TRBJ2-2,TRBV30,CAWGTGGAGELFF
TRBJ2-7,TRBV9,CASSVSGTGYEQYF
TRBJ2-2,TRBV30,CACRGGTRNTGELFF
TRBJ1-5,TRBV6-1,CASSADSFNQPQHF
TRBJ1-1,TRBV13,CASSLGDRRTEAFF
TRBJ1-2,TRBV28,CASSKKPDGYTF
TRBJ1-6,TRBV7-9,CASSLETGRTSPLHF
TRBJ2-7,TRBV28,CASGSLIGEQYF
TRBJ2-3,TRBV6-5,CASSYADTQYF
TRBJ2-2,TRBV9,CASSRDRGQVGELFF
TRBJ2-3,TRBV5-1,CASSLRQGHTDTQYF
TRBJ2-3,TRBV29-1,CSVEQLTDTQYF
TRBJ1-5,TRBV27,CASSSITGGYSNQPQHF
TRBJ2-6,TRBV5-5,CASSLVFSGANVLTF
TRBJ2-3,TRBV28,CASSLDGAGADTQYF
TRBJ2-7,TRBV11-2,CASSQLGTANEQYF
TRBJ2-7,TRBV5-1,CASSKLTGGPYEQYF
TRBJ1-2,TRBV11-2,CASSLGLDYGYTF
TRBJ2-5,TRBV28,CASSLIPLREVETQYF
TRBJ2-3,TRBV5-1,CASSLLAEGGADTQYF
TRBJ1-2,TRBV6-1,CASSEAGGYGYTF
TRBJ2-1,TRBV18,CASSFYGSSYNEQFF